The 28 T cell receptor beta chains below all came from one sample that was sequenced in a study of Ad26.COV2.S vaccination and SARS-CoV-2 variants. Profiled with immunoSEQ multiplex PCR; TCRdb holds only in-frame clones, not every one. Among about 480,000 clones listed, roughly 87% were seen once. Noted treatment: 15 to 20 received Ad26.COV2.S at low or high dose, single or two shots; roughly five received placebo; per-sample allocation not given. Vaccine and placebo recipients were sampled on day 63 after the first injection. The sequencing here drew on peripheral blood, taken in a trial of Ad26.COV2.S vaccine versus placebo. The receptors derive from a person aged 18-60 years who received the Ad26.COV2.S COVID-19 vaccine or a placebo.

The chain carries TRBV6-5 and TRBJ1-1; TRBD1 agrees at 9 bases. V gave up 4 bases and J gave up 1 base; unmatched junction bases: 7. In germline, CDR1 is MNHEY, CDR2 SVGAGI. The CDR3 consists of 16 residues. This CDR3 is CASSSGQGLGNTEAFF. CDR3 coding DNA: TGTGCCAGCAGTTCAGGACAGGGGTTGGGGAACACTGAAGCTTTCTTT.

The chain combines TRBV5-1 with TRBJ1-2; possibly TRBD1 for D (6 bases). CDR1 SGHRS and CDR2 YFSETQ come from the germline V gene. The ends were cut back, 5 bases at V and 6 bases at J, with 14 bases in the middle. CDR3 size: 13 residues. CDR3 coding DNA: TGCGCCAGCAGTGGAGGGGGGTTGAATGGCTACACCTTC. Its protein product is CASSGGGLNGYTF.

Comment on this clone: A much larger clone is a single base away; this may be a read error. The rearrangement joins TRBV7-3 to TRBJ2-2; D is unclear. V lost 3 bases to trimming and J lost 3 bases, with 5 bases between them. The CDR3 consists of 13 residues. In germline, CDR1 is SGHTA, CDR2 FQGTGA. The CDR3 nucleotides are TGTGCCAGCAGCTTGGGTTACACCGGGGAGCTGTTTTTT. Translating gives CASSLGYTGELFF.

The genes are TRBV7-8 and TRBJ2-3; no reliable D call. V was pared by 5 bases and J by 2 bases, with 11 bases between. Germline CDR1 is SGHVS and CDR2 is FQNEAQ. The CDR3 runs to 14 residues. In DNA form, the CDR3 reads TGTGCCAGCAGCCCCTATTTTAACACAGATACGCAGTATTTT. It is translated as CASSPYFNTDTQYF.

The genes are TRBV6-5 and TRBJ2-7; the match to TRBD1 covers 8 bases. CDR3 length: 13 amino acids. V shed 2 bases, J shed 6 bases, and the junction held 3 bases outside the gene matches. CDR1 is MNHEY, CDR2 SVGAGI, per germline. For the CDR3, the DNA is TGTGCCAGCAGTTACGACGACAGGGGCGAGCAGTACTTC. Translation: CASSYDDRGEQYF.

CDR3 in amino acids: CASSPAGGDLTDTQYF. In DNA form, the CDR3 reads TGTGCCAGCAGCCCCGCAGGGGGGGACCTCACAGATACGCAGTATTTT. The chain links TRBV7-9 to TRBJ2-3; either TRBD1 or TRBD2 may supply D (7 bases each). Germline CDR1 SEHNR, CDR2 FQNEAQ (reference sequence). This CDR3 is built from 16 residues. Trimming removed 5 bases at V and 2 bases at J, with 17 bases between. Drawing the rest from reference TRBV7-9 and TRBJ2-3, the complete variable domain is DTGVSQNPRHKITKRGQNVTFRCDPISEHNRLYWYRQTLGQGPEFLTYFQNEAQLEKSRLLSDRFSAERPKGSFSTLEIQRTEQGDSAMYLCASSPAGGDLTDTQYFGPGTRLTVL.

This clone has only a few counts. The chain couples TRBV3-1 (or the pseudogene TRBV3-2) to TRBJ1-2; D gene ambiguous. The V gene's germline CDR1 is LGHDT and CDR2 YNNKEL (reference sequence). The CDR3 runs 15 residues. The germline V and J ends were trimmed by 3 bases and 7 bases, with 18 bases remaining between them. The DNA for the CDR3 is TGTGCCAGCAGCCAGGGCGCGGTGGTTAGGTCTGGCTACACCTTC. The encoded protein is CASSQGAVVRSGYTF.

The gene calls are TRBV9 and TRBJ2-5, with 12 bases that match TRBD2. V shed 4 bases, J shed 1 base, and the junction held 2 bases outside the gene matches. Germline CDR1 SGDLS, CDR2 YYNGEE. This CDR3 comprises 15 residues. This CDR3 is CASSKLAGGQETQYF. CDR3 in DNA: TGTGCCAGCAGCAAACTAGCGGGAGGCCAAGAGACCCAGTACTTC.

The rearrangement uses TRBV5-1 and TRBJ2-2; D possibly corresponds to TRBD2 (6 bases). CDR1 and CDR2 from the germline V gene are SGHRS and YFSETQ. This CDR3 has 15 amino acids. Trimming pared 7 bases from V and 1 base from J, leaving 14 bases between. The DNA of the CDR3 is TGCGCCAGCCGACCCGGGACTCTGAACACCGGGGAGCTGTTTTTT. Translated, it gives CASRPGTLNTGELFF.

This sequence joins TRBV6-4 and TRBJ2-7, with a tentative D call TRBD2 (6 bases). The CDR3 consists of 14 residues. Germline V CDR1 and CDR2: MRHNA, SNTAGT. Trimming took off 2 bases at V and 3 bases at J, with 11 bases between the two ends. The CDR3 DNA follows: TGTGCCAGCAGTGACCTTCGGGACTTCTACGAGCAGTACTTC. This translates into CASSDLRDFYEQYF.

The chain uses TRBV30 and TRBJ1-1; tentatively, D is TRBD1 (5 bases). The CDR3 totals 12 residues. Trimming took off 2 bases at V and 7 bases at J, with 11 bases between the two ends. The germline CDR1 and CDR2 sequences are GTSNPN and SVGIG (reference sequence). CDR3 sequence (DNA): TGTGCCTGGAGTCCAGGGTACGGTGAAGCTTTCTTT. Its translation is CAWSPGYGEAFF.

J is TRBJ2-2 and V is TRBV4-3; unclear D gene. V lost 2 bases and J lost 6, with 10 bases in between. The CDR3 runs 14 residues. CDR1 LGHNA and CDR2 YSLEER come from the germline V gene. The CDR3 region is CASSQLVWSGELFF. The CDR3 DNA reads as TGCGCCAGCAGCCAACTCGTCTGGTCCGGGGAGCTGTTTTTT.

The CDR3 DNA follows: TGTGCCTGGAGTGTACCGGGGACGTCCCGCCATCAGCCCCAGCATTTT. Protein: CAWSVPGTSRHQPQHF. V usage is TRBV30 and J usage is TRBJ1-5, with D tentatively TRBD1 (5 bases). The CDR3 has 16 amino acids. Germline CDR1 reads GTSNPN; CDR2 reads SVGIG (reference sequence). Trimming stripped 0 bases from V and 5 bases from J, with 17 bases between.

V and J are TRBV19 and TRBJ1-6; TRBD1 matches at 10 bases. With V trimmed by 4 bases and J by 11 bases, 8 bases remained unmatched. The length of the CDR3 is 15 residues. The germline V gene encodes CDR1 LNHDA and CDR2 SQIVND (reference sequence). The DNA for the CDR3 is TGTGCCAGTAGTAAAATTGGACAGGGGGGGACACCCCTCCACTTT. Its protein product is CASSKIGQGGTPLHF.

This chain uses TRBV19 with TRBJ1-6, with D maybe TRBD1 (6 bases). The CDR3 is 14 amino acids. The V end was cut by 7 bases, the J end by 6 bases, with 13 bases between. Germline CDR1 is LNHDA and CDR2 is SQIVND (reference sequence). CDR3 protein: CASTTGIVNSPLHF. The DNA of the CDR3 is TGTGCCAGTACTACAGGGATAGTTAATTCACCCCTCCACTTT.

The chain is built from TRBV5-1 and TRBJ1-2; D possibly corresponds to TRBD1 (5 bases). CDR1 SGHRS and CDR2 YFSETQ come from the germline V gene. The CDR3 extends over 14 amino acids. Trimming left V 4 bases short and J 4 bases short, with 14 bases between. The CDR3 here is CASSKVTASYGYTF. CDR3 bases: TGCGCCAGCAGCAAGGTGACAGCAAGCTATGGCTACACCTTC. The whole variable domain, filled in from reference TRBV5-1 and TRBJ1-2, reads KAGVTQTPRYLIKTRGQQVTLSCSPISGHRSVSWYQQTPGQGLQFLFEYFSETQRNKGNFPGRFSGRQFSNSRSEMNVSTLELGDSALYLCASSKVTASYGYTFGSGTRLTVV.

V is TRBV2 and J is TRBJ1-5, with D unresolved. Germline lookup yields CDR1 SNHLY and CDR2 FYNNEI. CDR3 length: 12 amino acids. V was shortened by 7 bases and J by 1 base, with 5 bases between the two germline ends. CDR3 sequence: CASTTSNQPQHF. The CDR3 coding sequence is TGTGCCAGCACTACCAGCAATCAGCCCCAGCATTTT. The full variable domain, rest sourced from reference TRBV2 and TRBJ1-5, is EPEVTQTPSHQVTQMGQEVILRCVPISNHLYFYWYRQILGQKVEFLVSFYNNEISEKSEIFDDQFSVERPDGSNFTLKIRSTKLEDSAMYFCASTTSNQPQHFGDGTRLSIL.

In this sample, this clone turned up a few times. V usage is TRBV30 and J usage is TRBJ1-4; perhaps TRBD1 as D (5 bases). The CDR3 has 14 amino acids. The V end lost 3 bases, the J end lost 7 bases, and 15 bases lay between the germline ends. Germline loops: CDR1 GTSNPN, CDR2 SVGIG (reference sequence). The CDR3 nucleotides are TGTGCCTGGAGCTCGGGGGTGCCTGGTGAAAAACTGTTTTTT. As protein: CAWSSGVPGEKLFF.

This clone came up once. Here the CDR3 DNA reads TGTGCTAGTTTACAGGGGGCTGGCACTGAAGCTTTCTTT. Translation gives CASLQGAGTEAFF. The V gene is TRBV12-5, the J gene TRBJ1-1; TRBD1 agrees at 9 bases. CDR1 and CDR2 (germline): LGHNT, FRNRAP. The CDR3 length is 13 residues. V lost 8 bases and J lost 4; bases outside the gene matches: 5.

In its sample, this clone was seen once. The V gene is TRBV30, the J gene TRBJ2-7; 9 bases line up with TRBD1. The CDR3 is made up of 13 amino acids. V was pared by 2 bases and J by 3 bases, with 2 bases of the junction left unmatched. CDR1 is GTSNPN and CDR2 is SVGIG in the germline V gene (reference sequence). The CDR3 loop is CAWSPGQGYEQYF. CDR3 nucleotides: TGTGCCTGGAGTCCGGGACAGGGCTACGAGCAGTACTTC.

The chain recombines TRBV6-5 with TRBJ1-2; 8 bases are shared with TRBD1. Germline CDR1 is MNHEY and CDR2 is SVGAGI. This CDR3 comprises 13 residues. Losses at the gene ends were 6 bases for V and 6 bases for J; bases not matched to a gene: 6. This chain's CDR3 is CASRDRALDGYTF. CDR3 in DNA: TGTGCCAGCAGGGACAGGGCATTAGATGGCTACACCTTC.

The CDR3 is CASSLTGPNTGELFF. CDR3 nucleotides: TGTGCCAGCAGTCTGACAGGCCCGAACACCGGGGAGCTGTTTTTT. The chain joins TRBV9 to TRBJ2-2, with D perhaps TRBD1 (6 bases). Per germline, CDR1 SGDLS and CDR2 YYNGEE. This CDR3 comprises 15 residues. Deletions cut 5 bases from V and 0 bases from J, with 11 bases between. Looking up the rest from reference TRBV9 and TRBJ2-2 gives the full variable domain: DSGVTQTPKHLITATGQRVTLRCSPRSGDLSVYWYQQSLDQGLQFLIQYYNGEERAKGNILERFSAQQFPDLHSELNLSSLELGDSALYFCASSLTGPNTGELFFGEGSRLTVL.

This clone was recorded only once. The V and J genes are TRBV6-2 or TRBV6-3 and TRBJ2-5; 7 positions match TRBD2. With 6 bases clipped from V and 2 bases from J, the junction kept 12 bases outside the gene matches. Looked up from germline, CDR1 is MNHEY and CDR2 is SVGEGT. This CDR3 contains 16 residues. CDR3 nucleotides: TGTGCCAGCAGCGTATCTAGCGGAACCTTTCAAGAGACCCAGTACTTC. This gives the protein CASSVSSGTFQETQYF.

V is TRBV7-6 and J is TRBJ2-1, with no clear D. Per the germline V gene, CDR1 is SGHVS and CDR2 is FNYEAQ. The CDR3 covers 14 residues. Between the trimmed V and J ends, which lost 5 bases and 15 bases, there was a span of 23 bases. The chain's CDR3 is CASSQIPQRAPMFF. The CDR3 region has the DNA TGTGCCAGCAGCCAAATCCCACAGCGCGCGCCCATGTTCTTC.

The chain employs TRBV5-8 and TRBJ2-1; the match to TRBD1 covers 11 bases. With V trimmed by 4 bases and J by 4 bases, 4 bases remained unmatched. From germline, CDR1 is SGHTS and CDR2 YDEGEE. The CDR3 has 15 residues. The CDR3 bases are TGTGCCAGCAGCCGGGGACAGGGGGTGTACAATGAGCAGTTCTTC. This gives the protein CASSRGQGVYNEQFF.

The CDR3 region has the DNA TGTGCCAGCAGCCCCTCGGGGGGGGGCAATCAGCCCCAGCATTTT. Amino acid sequence: CASSPSGGGNQPQHF. The V call is TRBV28, the J call TRBJ1-5; maybe TRBD1 (5 bases). Per germline, CDR1 MDHEN and CDR2 SYDVKM. The CDR3 runs 15 residues. Trimming removed 6 bases at V and 2 bases at J, with 14 bases between. Together with reference TRBV28 and TRBJ1-5, the CDR3 gives the full variable domain: DVKVTQSSRYLVKRTGEKVFLECVQDMDHENMFWYRQDPGLGLRLIYFSYDVKMKEKGDIPEGYSVSREKKERFSLILESASTNQTSMYLCASSPSGGGNQPQHFGDGTRLSIL.

The chain is built from TRBV28 and TRBJ1-1; unclear D gene. Germline V lookup: CDR1 MDHEN, CDR2 SYDVKM. The V end was cut by 8 bases, the J end by 4 bases, with 17 bases between. There are 14 residues in the CDR3. The CDR3: CASFKWDSSTEAFF. In DNA form, the CDR3 reads TGTGCCAGCTTCAAGTGGGATTCGAGCACTGAAGCTTTCTTT.

The chain joins TRBV15 to TRBJ2-6; no clear D gene. The V gene's germline CDR1 is LNHNV and CDR2 YYDKDF (reference sequence). The V end was cut by 8 bases, the J end by 0 bases, with 11 bases between. The CDR3 is 15 residues long. CDR3 DNA: TGTGCCACCGGAGTGGGCTTCTCTGGGGCCAACGTCCTGACTTTC. Its protein product is CATGVGFSGANVLTF.